Sequencing of this T cell receptor (beta chain) was carried out in a study of neurological immune-mediated disorders. Study-level points and caveats: Patients with HTLV-1-associated myelopathy had the highest level of TCR clonal expansion, whereas patients with multiple sclerosis had the lowest level, falling beneath the level found in healthy controls.

CDR1 and CDR2 from the germline V gene are SGHRS and YFSETQ. V dropped 4 bases and J dropped 2; count of bases not matched to a gene: 6. This CDR3 comprises 14 residues. This clonotype was recorded many times. Its antigen is not identified. The method for making cDNA was 5'RACE, and it used 10-nucleotide random UMIs. From the 5' RACE reads, TCRdb called clonotypes with MiXCR, one entry per CDR3 protein. The table lists around 70,000 distinct CDR3 sequences, around 5.2% of them singletons. The chain combines TRBV5-1 with TRBJ2-7; 7 positions agree with TRBD1. The sequence came from a woman in her twenties or thirties with multiple sclerosis. Sequencing input: PBMCs. The DNA for the CDR3 is TGCGCCAGCAGCCGAGAGGGACAGACCTACGAGCAGTACTTC. This translates into CASSREGQTYEQYF.